The 22 T cell receptor beta chains given below trace back to one sample, sequenced in a study of cytomegalovirus exposure and HLA in healthy donors. PCR involved 60 Vbeta and 13 Jbeta primers. Profiling relied on immunoSEQ multiplex PCR, and the TCRdb table lists in-frame clones only, not all of them. In the table there are 120,000 or so clones, under 90% of which are singletons. Sequenced input: PBMCs. Receptors originate from a female donor in good health and CMV-seropositive.

This chain uses TRBV10-3 with TRBJ1-3; possible D gene TRBD1, 6 bases. The V end lost 6 bases, the J end lost 1 base, and 7 bases lay between the germline ends. The CDR3 loop spans 13 amino acids. CDR1 and CDR2 (germline): ENHRY, SYGVKD. CDR3 amino acids: CAIRTGSGNTIYF. The CDR3 DNA sequence: TGTGCCATCAGAACAGGGTCTGGAAACACCATATATTTT.

The CDR3 here is CASSVYGGQVTEAFF. The CDR3 DNA sequence: TGCGCCAGCAGTGTCTACGGAGGACAGGTGACTGAAGCTTTCTTT. This sequence joins TRBV10-2 and TRBJ1-1, with 7 bases matching TRBD1. This CDR3 region has 15 residues. The germline V gene encodes CDR1 WSHSY and CDR2 SAAADI. The junction had 10 bases not matched to a gene; V was cut back by 4 bases and J by 5 bases.

The rearrangement uses TRBV27 and TRBJ1-2, with D possibly TRBD1 on 6 matching bases. CDR1 and CDR2 (germline): MNHEY, SMNVEV (reference sequence). This CDR3 comprises 18 residues. V lost 2 bases and J lost 3, with 22 bases in between. For the CDR3, the DNA is TGTGCCAGCAGTTTAGGGTCCGGGACACAGCCTTTTTACTATGGCTACACCTTC. This translates into CASSLGSGTQPFYYGYTF.

This chain joins TRBV7-2 and TRBJ2-7; D is uncertain. The CDR3 runs to 13 residues. Germline-derived CDR1 and CDR2 are SGHTA and FQGNSA. V lost 0 bases, J lost 2 bases, and 5 bases lay in between. This chain's CDR3 is CASSLAAPYEQYF. The DNA of the CDR3 is TGTGCCAGCAGCTTAGCGGCACCCTACGAGCAGTACTTC.

In this sample, this clone turned up a few times. The chain combines TRBV7-2 with TRBJ1-1; D gene uncertain. V lost 4 bases, J lost 1 base, and 10 bases lay in between. Germline V gene data show CDR1 as SGHTA and CDR2 as FQGNSA. This CDR3 region has 14 residues. The chain's CDR3 is CASSSPGSNTEAFF. The CDR3 DNA follows: TGTGCCAGCAGCTCTCCCGGGTCGAACACTGAAGCTTTCTTT.

The chain links TRBV19 to TRBJ2-1; 8 positions match TRBD1. The V gene's germline CDR1 is LNHDA and CDR2 SQIVND (reference sequence). The CDR3 contains 14 residues. J gave up 15 bases and V 3 bases, and 13 bases lay outside the gene matches. CDR3 nucleotide sequence: TGTGCCAGTAGTATTCGGACAGGGTCGGCCCACTCGTTCTTC. It yields the protein CASSIRTGSAHSFF.

V and J are TRBV16 and TRBJ1-2, with D possibly matching TRBD1 (5 bases). CDR1 is KGHSY, CDR2 FQNENV, per germline. The CDR3 sequence is 15 residues long. The V end lost 6 bases, the J end lost 2 bases, and 16 bases lay between the germline ends. The CDR3 loop is CASRDQLPGNYGYTF. For the CDR3, the DNA is TGTGCCAGCAGAGACCAATTGCCAGGGAACTATGGCTACACCTTC.

The chain links TRBV18 to TRBJ2-7, with 7 bases matching TRBD1. The CDR3 is made up of 13 amino acids. Germline CDR1 KGHSH, CDR2 LQKENI. V lost 1 base to trimming and J lost 5 bases; unmatched junction nucleotides: 2. In DNA form, the CDR3 reads TGTGCCAGCTCACCACAGGGGGCCCACGAGCAGTACTTC. It encodes CASSPQGAHEQYF.

Only a few counts were recorded for this clone. The V and J genes are TRBV28 and TRBJ1-2; D remains ambiguous. Germline V lookup: CDR1 MDHEN, CDR2 SYDVKM. Between the trimmed V and J ends, which lost 6 bases and 5 bases, there was a span of 4 bases. The CDR3 covers 10 residues. The CDR3 loop is CASSRYGYTF. The CDR3 DNA reads as TGTGCCAGCAGCCGTTATGGCTACACCTTC.

The chain carries TRBV2 and TRBJ2-3; no reliable D call. The CDR3 is 14 residues long. The V end lost 2 bases, the J end lost 6 bases, and 12 bases lay between the germline ends. Germline V gene data show CDR1 as SNHLY and CDR2 as FYNNEI. CDR3 protein: CASSELTVSDTQYF. The CDR3 DNA reads as TGTGCCAGCAGTGAATTAACGGTGAGCGATACGCAGTATTTT.

This rearrangement joins TRBV6-5 to TRBJ2-2; D unclear. The germline V gene encodes CDR1 MNHEY and CDR2 SVGAGI. The ends were cut back, 0 bases at V and 1 base at J, with 3 bases in the middle. The CDR3 runs 14 residues. The CDR3 loop reads CASSYSGNTGELFF. CDR3 nucleotides: TGTGCCAGCAGTTACTCCGGGAACACCGGGGAGCTGTTTTTT.

The genes are TRBV27 and TRBJ1-2; D is perhaps TRBD1 (6 bases). The CDR3 totals 14 residues. Trimming stripped 3 bases from V and 4 bases from J, with 12 bases between. Germline V lookup: CDR1 MNHEY, CDR2 SMNVEV (reference sequence). CDR3 amino acids: CASSLRGAGYGYTF. The CDR3 bases are TGTGCCAGCAGTTTGCGGGGGGCCGGCTATGGCTACACCTTC.

The chain recombines TRBV28 with TRBJ1-5; D gene ambiguous. Germline assignment: CDR1 MDHEN and CDR2 SYDVKM. CDR3 length: 9 amino acids. V was clipped by 10 bases and J by 13 bases, with 11 bases between them. CDR3: CATLSSQHF. The CDR3 region has the DNA TGTGCCACCCTTTCCAGTCAGCATTTT. Full variable domain (rest looked up from reference TRBV28 and TRBJ1-5): DVKVTQSSRYLVKRTGEKVFLECVQDMDHENMFWYRQDPGLGLRLIYFSYDVKMKEKGDIPEGYSVSREKKERFSLILESASTNQTSMYLCATLSSQHFGDGTRLSIL.

On this clone: The junction departs from germline at one end; a sequencing error may be responsible. The V gene is TRBV11-2, the J gene TRBJ1-6, with D perhaps matching TRBD1 (6 bases). The germline V gene has CDR1 SGHAT and CDR2 FQNNGV. The CDR3 is made up of 14 amino acids. CDR3 nucleotides: TGTGCCAGCACCTTAATTTCCAGGGGCTCACCCCTCCACTTT. Protein sequence: CASTLISRGSPLHF.

V and J are TRBV4-2 and TRBJ2-7; tentative D call: TRBD2 (5 bases). Germline values: CDR1 LGHNA, CDR2 YNFKEQ. This CDR3 region has 14 residues. The V gene lost 0 bases and the J gene lost 6 bases, with 12 bases spanning the gap. Written as DNA, the CDR3 is TGTGCCAGCAGCCAAGATTTGGCAGGAGGCGAGCAGTACTTC. Protein product: CASSQDLAGGEQYF.

There are a few counts of this clone. A junction boundary mismatches the germline segment, possibly from a read error. CDR3 protein: CASSLALWDRGNHHGYTF. The CDR3 region has the DNA TGTGCTAGCAGCTTAGCCCTTTGGGACAGGGGGAACCACCATGGCTACACCTTC. The chain recombines TRBV7-7 with TRBJ1-2; TRBD1 matches at 11 bases. The CDR3 sequence is 18 residues long. Germline V gives CDR1 SSHAT, CDR2 FNYEAQ (reference sequence). Using reference TRBV7-7 and TRBJ1-2 for the parts outside the CDR3, the full variable domain is GAGVSQSPRYKVTKRGQDVTLRCDPISSHATLYWYQQALGQGPEFLTYFNYEAQPDKSGLPSDRFSAERPEGSISTLTIQRTEQRDSAMYRCASSLALWDRGNHHGYTFGSGTRLTVV.

This clone was seen more than once but under ten times. This chain links TRBV6-1 with TRBJ2-7; no firm D call. V lost 1 base, J lost 1 base, and 8 bases lay in between. In germline, CDR1 is MNHNS, CDR2 SASEGT. The length of the CDR3 is 14 residues. CDR3 coding DNA: TGTGCCAGCAGTGAAGGTTCCCAATCCTACGAGCAGTACTTC. The encoded protein is CASSEGSQSYEQYF.

The rearrangement uses TRBV29-1 and TRBJ1-1, with a possible D match to TRBD1 (6 bases). The CDR3 covers 15 residues. Germline CDR1 is SQVTM and CDR2 is ANQGSEA. V dropped 1 base and J dropped 2 bases, with 14 bases sitting between them. The CDR3 sequence: CSVEGLWGRNTEAFF. CDR3 DNA: TGCAGCGTTGAAGGGCTCTGGGGGCGAAACACTGAAGCTTTCTTT.

The V and J genes are TRBV15 and TRBJ2-2, with 7 positions matching TRBD1. The CDR3 loop spans 14 amino acids. Germline lookup yields CDR1 LNHNV and CDR2 YYDKDF (reference sequence). V shed 3 bases, J shed 11 bases, and the junction held 9 bases outside the gene matches. This CDR3 is CATSRVPPGGELFF. The CDR3 bases are TGTGCCACCAGCAGGGTTCCCCCAGGGGGAGAGCTGTTTTTT.

The chain recombines TRBV9 with TRBJ1-1; possibly TRBD1 for D (6 bases). Germline V gene sequence: CDR1 SGDLS, CDR2 YYNGEE. The CDR3 runs 15 residues. Trimming shortened V by 0 bases and J by 1 base, and 10 bases separated the two germline ends. The CDR3 loop reads CASSVGGGPNTEAFF. The CDR3 region has the DNA TGTGCCAGCAGCGTAGGAGGGGGTCCGAACACTGAAGCTTTCTTT.

This clone has more than one count but fewer than ten. As DNA, the CDR3 is TGCAGCGTGAAGCGGGACGGTGAAGCTTTCTTT. Encoded protein: CSVKRDGEAFF. The rearrangement links TRBV29-1 to TRBJ1-1, with a tentative D call TRBD1 (5 bases). V was cut by 6 bases and J by 7 bases, with 12 bases left in between. Germline CDR1 reads SQVTM; CDR2 reads ANQGSEA. The CDR3 contains 11 residues.

This chain links TRBV30 with TRBJ1-4, with D hard to call. Germline CDR1 is GTSNPN and CDR2 is SVGIG (reference sequence). The CDR3 contains 14 residues. V lost 5 bases and J lost 3, with 13 bases in between. CDR3: CAWADGLANEKLFF. For the CDR3, the DNA is TGTGCCTGGGCGGATGGGTTGGCTAATGAAAAACTGTTTTTT.